This T cell receptor beta chain was profiled in a study of T cells in localized non-small cell lung cancer. On this clone itself: Its antigen is currently unknown.

Study-wide points: A median of around 60 of the top 100 tumor clones appeared in adjacent lung, which was paired and uninvolved. Adjacent uninvolved lung tissue had the highest T cell clonality, exceeding tumor.

The repertoire was sequenced with immunoSEQ multiplex PCR; TCRdb's copy has only in-frame clones and lacks some. The sample yields approximately 30,000 clones, about 90% seen once. V shed 3 bases and J 0 bases; nucleotides not matched to a gene: 4. Germline-derived CDR1 and CDR2 are LNHDA and SQIVND (reference sequence). The CDR3 totals 17 residues. The sequence derives from a woman aged 18 to 55 with stage I lung adenocarcinoma. The sample in question was peripheral blood, obtained before any cancer treatment. The J gene is TRBJ2-2, the V gene TRBV19; 10 bases map to TRBD1. The CDR3 nucleotides read TGTGCCAGTAGTATTGCCGGGACAGGGGCGAACACCGGGGAGCTGTTTTTT. Its translation is CASSIAGTGANTGELFF.